The entry below gives a single TCR beta chain sequence along with its context. Its antigen is as yet unknown. This specimen belongs to a study of shared clonotypes between healthy human individuals. Findings and limits, study-wide: Only blood was sampled; tissue repertoires likely differ. How much donors shared clonotypes was expected to be affected by sequencing depth.

The method was immunoSEQ multiplex PCR; TCRdb's version includes in-frame clones alone and lacks a portion of them. The sample lists fewer than 650,000 clones; about 82% were seen once. Each of the donors was a healthy adult who was HIV-negative and had not had a recent acute infection or vaccination. The donor cohort consisted entirely of Caucasian adults residing in Nashville, Tennessee. Material: PBMCs. The sequence was obtained from a woman aged 40 to 50 in good health. Some clones in this sample may be carry-over from other donors' samples.

Written as DNA, the CDR3 is TGTGCCACCAGCAGAGAGTTAGGGATGAACACTGAAGCTTTCTTT. Its translation is CATSRELGMNTEAFF. The chain employs TRBV15 and TRBJ1-1; D call uncertain. This CDR3 has 15 amino acids. V was trimmed by 0 bases and J by 0 bases, leaving 8 bases between them. Germline assignment: CDR1 LNHNV and CDR2 YYDKDF (reference sequence).